This T cell receptor beta chain was recorded in a study of blood T cell repertoires in COVID-19. Study overall: From T cells, B-cell-depleted T cells, or PBMCs came the material, which was cDNA or gDNA.

This clone was found once. In the original processing: Amplification from reference gene primers served as the basis for estimated nucleated cell counts. Repertoires were generated with immunoSEQ multiplex PCR, while TCRdb's copy carries only in-frame clones and drops some. D and trimming were read from the DNA, whereas the V and J calls and clone size are those reported in that table. The sample lists some 150,000 clones; more than 75% were seen once. Germline V gives CDR1 SQVTM, CDR2 ANQGSEA. V lost 4 bases to trimming and J lost 7 bases, with 10 bases between them. CDR3 length equals 12 residues. Sequenced material: peripheral blood. This sequence was found in a man between 60 and 75 years old with active or convalescent COVID-19. This chain links TRBV29-1 with TRBJ2-2; D possibly corresponds to TRBD2 (6 bases). The CDR3 DNA follows: TGCAGCGTTGCCCTGCGGGGCGGGGAGCTGTTTTTT. Translating it yields CSVALRGGELFF.